Reported below is one T cell receptor (beta chain). What it binds is not known. The sample originates from a study of shared clonotypes between healthy human individuals. Study-level findings and limits: The low donor count limited represented genetic and exposure-history diversity. Sampling covered nothing but blood. Tissue TCR repertoires likely differ from those found in blood.

TCRdb's copy holds only in-frame clones and misses some; the assay was immunoSEQ multiplex PCR. The sample lists some 510,000 clones, 79% occurring once. Healthy adults negative for HIV, lacking recent acute infections or vaccinations, served as donors. Adult Caucasians living in Nashville, Tennessee made up all of the donors. The receptor was derived from a woman in her thirties or forties in good health. Some clones in this sample may be carry-over from other donors' samples. Sequencing was performed on PBMCs.

Here the CDR3 DNA reads TGTGCCAGCAGCGTAGCTACGACAGGGAGAGGTACCGGGGAGCTGTTTTTT. It is translated as CASSVATTGRGTGELFF. The chain links TRBV9 to TRBJ2-2; 7 bases are a match to TRBD1. The CDR3 has 17 amino acids. CDR1 and CDR2 from the germline V gene are SGDLS and YYNGEE. The V segment lost 0 bases and the J segment 5 bases; nucleotides outside the gene matches: 10.